This T cell receptor beta chain was recorded in a study of technical replicates of blood from a handful of donors. Assay: immunoSEQ multiplex PCR; the TCRdb copy retains only in-frame clones and omits some. The data hold tens of thousands of clones, with 94% observed a single time. Germline values: CDR1 SGHRS, CDR2 YFSETQ. Trimming took 0 bases from V and 0 from J; bases not matched to a gene: 6. CDR3 size: 17 residues. This clonotype originated in a human donor in good health. The rearrangement uses TRBV5-1 and TRBJ2-7, with 10 bases identical to TRBD2. The material sequenced was T cells isolated from PBMCs. The CDR3 here is CASSLGPLAGSSYEQYF. The CDR3 bases are TGCGCCAGCAGCTTGGGGCCACTAGCGGGGAGCTCCTACGAGCAGTACTTC.